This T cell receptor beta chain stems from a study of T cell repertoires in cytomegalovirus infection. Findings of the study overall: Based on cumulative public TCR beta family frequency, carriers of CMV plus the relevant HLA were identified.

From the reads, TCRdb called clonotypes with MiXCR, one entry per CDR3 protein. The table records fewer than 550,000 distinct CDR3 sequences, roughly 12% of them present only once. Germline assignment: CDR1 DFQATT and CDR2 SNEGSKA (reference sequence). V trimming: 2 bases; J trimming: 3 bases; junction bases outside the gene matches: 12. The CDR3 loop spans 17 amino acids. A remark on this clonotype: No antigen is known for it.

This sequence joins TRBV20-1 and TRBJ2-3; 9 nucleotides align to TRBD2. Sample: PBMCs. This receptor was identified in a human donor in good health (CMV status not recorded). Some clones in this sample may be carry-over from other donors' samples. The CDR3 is CSARIPTLAGLTDTQYF. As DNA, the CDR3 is TGCAGTGCTAGAATCCCCACTCTAGCGGGACTGACAGATACGCAGTATTTT.